The next 30 T cell receptor beta chains were all read from a single sample in a study of blood T cell repertoires in COVID-19. Method: immunoSEQ multiplex PCR; TCRdb's copy keeps in-frame clones and lacks some. The sample yields about 220,000 clones, about 91% seen once. The material sequenced was PBMCs or T cells enriched from blood (not recorded which). The receptors shown here come from a woman aged 40 to 50 with acute COVID-19.

This chain links TRBV5-6 with TRBJ1-4; 8 bases map to TRBD1. Germline-derived CDR1 and CDR2 are SGHDT and YYEEEE. The V segment lost 4 bases and the J segment 0 bases; nucleotides outside the gene matches: 5. This CDR3 has 16 amino acids. The CDR3 region has the DNA TGTGCCAGCAGCCCAGGGGGCCTTTCAACTAATGAAAAACTGTTTTTT. Its protein product is CASSPGGLSTNEKLFF.

Notes on this clone: A junction end diverges from the germline sequence, so it may reflect a read error. The rearrangement joins TRBV7-9 to TRBJ1-6; D remains unclear. The CDR3 has 12 residues. Germline CDR1 reads SEHNR; CDR2 reads FQNEAQ (reference sequence). The DNA for the CDR3 is TGTGCCAGCAGCTTACTTTTTGGAGACTCCCTTTTT. Its protein is CASSLLFGDSLF.

The chain is built from TRBV2 and TRBJ1-2, with D possibly matching TRBD1 (5 bases). CDR1 SNHLY and CDR2 FYNNEI come from the germline V gene. V shed 7 bases and J shed 8 bases, with 20 bases lying between them. This CDR3 region has 14 residues. The CDR3 spells CASMKGLYSEGYTF. CDR3 coding DNA: TGTGCCAGCATGAAGGGACTTTACTCAGAGGGCTACACCTTC.

The rearrangement uses TRBV7-2 and TRBJ1-2; no definite D call. The CDR3 totals 16 residues. Germline CDR1 is SGHTA and CDR2 is FQGNSA. V lost 1 base and J 0 bases, leaving 12 bases between the germline ends. CDR3 sequence: CASSLDRHPTNYGYTF. The CDR3 nucleotides read TGTGCCAGCAGCTTAGATCGACACCCGACTAACTATGGCTACACCTTC. The whole variable domain, filled in from reference TRBV7-2 and TRBJ1-2, reads GAGVSQSPSNKVTEKGKDVELRCDPISGHTALYWYRQSLGQGLEFLIYFQGNSAPDKSGLPSDRFSAERTGGSVSTLTIQRTQQEDSAVYLCASSLDRHPTNYGYTFGSGTRLTVV.

This chain uses TRBV11-3 with TRBJ1-1, with D unresolved. This CDR3 contains 11 residues. Germline assignment: CDR1 SGHNT and CDR2 YENEEA. V lost 1 base, J lost 8 bases, and 5 bases lay in between. For the CDR3, the DNA is TGTGCCAGCAGCTTAGTCGGGGAAGCTTTCTTT. As protein: CASSLVGEAFF.

The rearrangement uses TRBV6-6 and TRBJ2-7; D perhaps matches TRBD1 (7 bases). V was cut by 11 bases and J by 4 bases, with 18 bases left in between. Germline CDR1 and CDR2: MNHNY and SVGAGI (reference sequence). There are 13 residues in the CDR3. This chain's CDR3 is CAVERAGGYEQYF. The CDR3 bases are TGTGCCGTGGAGAGGGCAGGGGGGTACGAGCAGTACTTC.

The genes are TRBV19 and TRBJ1-3, with D possibly matching TRBD1 (6 bases). V dropped 5 bases and J dropped 4 bases, with 12 bases sitting between them. This CDR3 is 14 amino acids long. CDR1 is LNHDA, CDR2 SQIVND, per germline (reference sequence). This CDR3 reads CASSSRGIGNTIYF. For the CDR3, the DNA is TGTGCCAGTAGTTCAAGGGGGATCGGAAACACCATATATTTT.

This sequence joins TRBV18 and TRBJ2-7; 8 nucleotides line up with TRBD2. Unmatched junction bases numbered 2, after V lost 3 bases and J lost 4 bases. Germline values: CDR1 KGHSH, CDR2 LQKENI. The CDR3 totals 13 residues. CDR3: CASSPGTSYEQYV. The CDR3 DNA reads as TGTGCCAGCTCACCTGGGACTAGTTACGAGCAGTACGTC.

This chain uses TRBV15 with TRBJ1-3, with D possibly matching TRBD1 (5 bases). The V end lost 0 bases, the J end lost 3 bases, and 12 bases lay between the germline ends. This CDR3 region has 16 residues. The germline CDR1 and CDR2 sequences are LNHNV and YYDKDF (reference sequence). The CDR3 loop reads CATSRDQGVGGNTIYF. For the CDR3, the DNA is TGTGCCACCAGCAGAGATCAGGGCGTGGGTGGAAACACCATATATTTT.

The V gene is TRBV21-1, the J gene TRBJ1-5. TRBV21-1 is a listed pseudogene. The CDR3 extends over 15 amino acids. CDR3 amino acids: CASIPPGEGNQPQHF. In nucleotides, the CDR3 is TGTGCCAGCATCCCTCCCGGGGAAGGCAATCAGCCCCAGCATTTT.

The V gene is TRBV12-3 or TRBV12-4, the J gene TRBJ1-5; D gene uncertain. V was clipped by 6 bases and J by 3 bases, with 9 bases between them. The CDR3 has 13 residues. The CDR3 sequence: CASSRILNQPQHF. As DNA, the CDR3 is TGTGCCAGCAGCCGTATACTCAATCAGCCCCAGCATTTT.

In DNA form, the CDR3 reads TGTGCCAGCAGCTTTGGCGGGAGGGCCCTGGATGAGCAGTTCTTC. Translating gives CASSFGGRALDEQFF. This chain connects TRBV3-1 (or the pseudogene TRBV3-2) to TRBJ2-1, with 9 bases aligning to TRBD2. The CDR3 covers 15 residues. J was trimmed by 8 bases and V by 5 bases; bases with no gene match: 10. Germline lookup yields CDR1 LGHDT and CDR2 YNNKEL (reference sequence).

The chain is built from TRBV5-4 and TRBJ2-5, with 11 bases identical to TRBD2. J lost 3 bases, V lost 5 bases, and 3 bases had no gene match. CDR1 and CDR2 from the germline V gene are SGHNT and YYREEE (reference sequence). This CDR3 comprises 14 residues. The CDR3 loop reads CASRASGGKETQYF. Written as DNA, the CDR3 is TGTGCCAGCAGGGCTAGCGGGGGGAAAGAGACCCAGTACTTC.

V is TRBV7-9 and J is TRBJ1-5; unclear D gene. Looked up from germline, CDR1 is SEHNR and CDR2 is FQNEAQ (reference sequence). Trimming took 5 bases from V and 1 from J, leaving 9 bases between them. CDR3 size: 14 residues. In DNA, the CDR3 is TGTGCCAGCAGCGGAACGGGGAGCAATCAGCCCCAGCATTTT. Its translation: CASSGTGSNQPQHF.

The V call is TRBV7-9, the J call TRBJ1-6, with D perhaps matching TRBD1 (6 bases). Germline values: CDR1 SEHNR, CDR2 FQNEAQ (reference sequence). This CDR3 spans 13 amino acids. Trimming took 5 bases from V and 13 from J, leaving 15 bases between them. The CDR3 loop is CASSPQGPRPLHF. In nucleotides, the CDR3 is TGTGCCAGCAGCCCGCAGGGGCCGCGTCCCCTCCACTTT.

The chain combines TRBV7-2 with TRBJ1-2; 10 nucleotides align to TRBD1. The CDR3 length is 13 residues. V shed 5 bases, J shed 6 bases, and the junction held 3 bases outside the gene matches. Germline assignment: CDR1 SGHTA and CDR2 FQGNSA. The CDR3 sequence: CASSATGGNGYTF. The DNA for the CDR3 is TGTGCCAGCAGCGCGACAGGGGGCAATGGCTACACCTTC.

The gene calls are TRBV7-2 and TRBJ2-7; tentatively, D is TRBD1 (5 bases). The V end lost 3 bases, the J end lost 0 bases, and 12 bases lay between the germline ends. The CDR3 extends over 15 amino acids. The germline V gene encodes CDR1 SGHTA and CDR2 FQGNSA. DNA for the CDR3: TGTGCCAGCAGCTTTAGGGGCCCAAGCTCCTACGAGCAGTACGTC. Amino acids: CASSFRGPSSYEQYV.

CDR3 sequence reads: CASTLDLTRALYGYTF. The CDR3 DNA is TGTGCCAGCACCCTGGATTTGACCAGGGCCCTATATGGCTACACCTTC. The chain carries TRBV28 and TRBJ1-2; D perhaps matches TRBD1 (5 bases). Looked up from germline, CDR1 is MDHEN and CDR2 is SYDVKM. The CDR3 has 16 residues. V was pared by 7 bases and J by 5 bases, with 23 bases between.

The chain carries TRBV11-2 and TRBJ1-4; D not certain. The V and J ends lost 5 bases and 7 bases respectively, with 8 bases between them. Per the germline V gene, CDR1 is SGHAT and CDR2 is FQNNGV. The CDR3 loop spans 12 amino acids. The CDR3 nucleotides read TGTGCCAGCAGCCGTACAAGTGAAAAACTGTTTTTT. Translated: CASSRTSEKLFF.

This sequence joins TRBV29-1 and TRBJ1-5; no reliable D call. Trimming pared 4 bases from V and 4 bases from J, leaving 8 bases between. Germline V gene lookup returns CDR1 SQVTM and CDR2 ANQGSEA. The CDR3 covers 12 residues. This CDR3 reads CSVVVTNQPQHF. CDR3 DNA sequence: TGCAGCGTTGTTGTAACTAATCAGCCCCAGCATTTT.

A note on this clone: A read error may account for a junction end that differs from germline. V is TRBV6-1 and J is TRBJ1-2; D unclear. This CDR3 spans 13 amino acids. The germline V gene encodes CDR1 MNHNS and CDR2 SASEGT. The CDR3 region is CASREDLVYGYTF. The DNA for the CDR3 is TGTGCCAGCAGAGAAGATCTTGTCTATGGCTACACCTTC.

The chain is built from TRBV11-2 and TRBJ2-7, with 10 nucleotides matching TRBD2. Germline-derived CDR1 and CDR2 are SGHAT and FQNNGV. V was clipped by 1 base and J by 4 bases; unmatched bases: 4. This CDR3 comprises 15 residues. DNA of the CDR3: TGTGCCAGCAGCTTAGGCCTAGCGGGAGCGTACGAGCAGTACGTC. It yields the protein CASSLGLAGAYEQYV.

In the case of this clone: The sample has other DNA sequences that encode this CDR3 too. This chain joins TRBV11-3 and TRBJ1-1; D is unclear. This CDR3 spans 13 amino acids. Trimming pared 1 base from V and 1 base from J, leaving 4 bases between. Germline CDR1 is SGHNT and CDR2 is YENEEA. CDR3 sequence (DNA): TGTGCCAGCAGCTTAGGCGGGAACACTGAAGCTTTCTTT. Translated, it gives CASSLGGNTEAFF.

This clone was observed a single time. The chain has TRBV30 and TRBJ1-2, with D tentatively TRBD1 (6 bases). CDR1 is GTSNPN and CDR2 is SVGIG in the germline V gene (reference sequence). The CDR3 spans 13 residues. Here the CDR3 reads CAGAQIGGGGYTF. Here the CDR3 DNA reads TGTGCTGGGGCCCAGATTGGGGGGGGCGGCTACACCTTC.

The rearrangement uses TRBV19 and TRBJ2-1; D not certain. The CDR3 sequence is 14 residues long. From germline, CDR1 is LNHDA and CDR2 SQIVND (reference sequence). Trimming shortened V by 5 bases and J by 8 bases, and 16 bases separated the two germline ends. This CDR3 is CASSSGEWRHEQFF. The CDR3 coding sequence is TGTGCCAGTAGTTCCGGCGAGTGGCGGCATGAGCAGTTCTTC.

The chain links TRBV27 to TRBJ1-3; TRBD1 is a possible D gene (5 bases). The CDR3 loop spans 15 amino acids. The ends were cut back, 0 bases at V and 4 bases at J, with 10 bases in the middle. Germline V lookup: CDR1 MNHEY, CDR2 SMNVEV (reference sequence). As DNA, the CDR3 is TGTGCCAGCAGTTTATCCAACTCAGGGGGAAACACCATATATTTT. It yields the protein CASSLSNSGGNTIYF.

The rearrangement links TRBV12-3 or TRBV12-4 to TRBJ1-2, with unresolved D. The ends were cut back, 3 bases at V and 4 bases at J, with 9 bases in the middle. The CDR3 is made up of 13 amino acids. The CDR3 nucleotides are TGTGCCAGCAGTTTGAGCACAGCCTATGGCTACACCTTC. Translated, it gives CASSLSTAYGYTF.

The J gene is TRBJ1-4, the V gene TRBV7-7; D is possibly TRBD1 (6 bases). The germline gives CDR1 SSHAT, CDR2 FNYEAQ (reference sequence). The length of the CDR3 is 15 residues. Trimming left V 4 bases short and J 4 bases short, with 13 bases between. CDR3 DNA: TGTGCCAGCAGCTCCGGGGGGGGGCTTAATGAAAAACTGTTTTTT. Translating gives CASSSGGGLNEKLFF.

The chain combines TRBV13 with TRBJ1-6; 11 nucleotides agree with TRBD1. This CDR3 region has 17 residues. Germline V gives CDR1 PRHDT, CDR2 FYEKMQ (reference sequence). Trimming took 5 bases from V and 3 from J; bases not matched to a gene: 6. The chain's CDR3 is CASSRPGTGGYNSPLHF. The CDR3 region has the DNA TGTGCCAGCAGCCGACCCGGGACAGGGGGCTATAATTCACCCCTCCACTTT.

V usage is TRBV5-1 and J usage is TRBJ1-1, with 9 bases that match TRBD1. Germline trimming cut 0 bases from V and 5 bases from J; bases unmatched to any gene: 5. The CDR3 is made up of 15 amino acids. Germline V gives CDR1 SGHRS, CDR2 YFSETQ. The CDR3 sequence: CASSLAGTGRTEAFF. The CDR3 nucleotides read TGCGCCAGCAGCTTGGCCGGGACAGGGAGGACTGAAGCTTTCTTT.